One sample yielded the 17 T cell receptor beta chains listed below, sequenced in a study of CXCR3-negative and CXCR3-positive naive CD8 T cells. The method, 5' RACE with UMI labels, was used to prepare the TRB cDNA libraries. Reanalyzing the 5' RACE reads, TCRdb keeps one entry per CDR3 protein, without DNA. In all, the sample yields some 85,000 distinct CDR3 sequences. Study results and limitations: Naive cells with CXCR3 showed TRB CDR3s that were more hydrophobic than those in CXCR3-negative naive cells.

Their recognized antigens are unknown. Sequenced: naive CXCR3+ CD8+ T cells from blood. Subset given: CD45RO-CCR7+CD27+CD95- naive CD8+ T cells expressing CXCR3 (TNR3+). These receptor sequences come from a human donor in good health. Some clones in this sample may be carry-over from other donors' samples.

The rearrangement joins TRBV12-3 or TRBV12-4 to TRBJ2-3; as DNA is missing, the TRBD1 call by TCRdb cannot be tested. The CDR3 covers 15 residues. The CDR3 here is CASSFWQGNPDTQYF.

The genes are TRBV6-2 or TRBV6-3 and TRBJ2-1. CDR1 and CDR2 (germline): MNHEY, SVGEGT. The CDR3 has 14 amino acids. The CDR3 loop reads CASRSGRITNEQFF.

The gene calls are TRBV5-6 and TRBJ2-2; with no DNA, the TCRdb D assignment of TRBD2 cannot be verified. Germline V CDR1 and CDR2: SGHDT, YYEEEE. The length of the CDR3 is 20 residues. The CDR3 here is CASSPPPGTSGSHLTGELFF.

This chain connects TRBV25-1 to TRBJ2-5; TCRdb proposes TRBD1, but this gene call is untestable without DNA. The CDR3 loop spans 13 amino acids. In germline, CDR1 is MGHDK, CDR2 SYGVNS. The CDR3 region is CASRRDSQETQYF.

V gene TRBV28 combines with J gene TRBJ2-1. In germline, CDR1 is MDHEN, CDR2 SYDVKM. CDR3 length: 15 residues. The CDR3 sequence: CASSLEAELHNEQFF.

The chain uses TRBV29-1 and TRBJ2-2; the TCRdb D gene call, TRBD2, has no DNA to confirm it. The germline gives CDR1 SQVTM, CDR2 ANQGSEA. The CDR3 is 14 amino acids. CDR3 amino acids: CSVEGGGGTGELFF.

The rearrangement uses TRBV6-6 and TRBJ2-7; TCRdb proposes TRBD2, but this gene call is untestable without DNA. The CDR3 runs to 15 residues. The germline gives CDR1 MNHNY, CDR2 SVGAGI (reference sequence). The CDR3 reads CASSFTSGLSYEQYF.

This chain connects TRBV20-1 to TRBJ2-7; TCRdb returns TRBD2, unconfirmable since there is no DNA. Germline CDR1 is DFQATT and CDR2 is SNEGSKA (reference sequence). CDR3 length: 14 residues. CDR3 loop: CSAARRREGYEQYF.

The chain recombines TRBV20-1 with TRBJ1-1; TCRdb proposes TRBD1, but this gene call is untestable without DNA. This CDR3 is built from 14 residues. Germline lookup yields CDR1 DFQATT and CDR2 SNEGSKA (reference sequence). Here the CDR3 reads CSAGEGQTNTEAFF.

The chain links TRBV12-3 or TRBV12-4 to TRBJ1-2. The CDR3 runs to 13 residues. CDR3 protein: CASTPQQTYGYTF.

The gene calls are TRBV5-1 and TRBJ2-2. The CDR3 length is 15 residues. CDR1 and CDR2 (germline): SGHRS, YFSETQ. The CDR3 spells CASSLVSGNTGELFF.

The chain has TRBV10-3 and TRBJ2-1. The CDR3 has 12 residues. CDR1 and CDR2 from the germline V gene are ENHRY and SYGVKD. CDR3 amino acids: CAISAHEDEQFF.

V usage is TRBV12-3 or TRBV12-4 and J usage is TRBJ1-5; the D gene TCRdb calls, TRBD1, cannot be checked with no DNA. The CDR3 extends over 16 amino acids. CDR3 region: CASSLRFGDVNQPQHF.

This chain connects TRBV7-9 to TRBJ2-7; TCRdb designates TRBD2, a call that cannot be tested without DNA. CDR1 and CDR2 from the germline V gene are SEHNR and FQNEAQ (reference sequence). The CDR3 has 13 amino acids. The CDR3 reads CASSGRGAHEQYF. The whole variable domain, filled in from reference TRBV7-9 and TRBJ2-7, reads DTGVSQNPRHKITKRGQNVTFRCDPISEHNRLYWYRQTLGQGPEFLTYFQNEAQLEKSRLLSDRFSAERPKGSFSTLEIQRTEQGDSAMYLCASSGRGAHEQYFGPGTRLTVT.

This chain joins TRBV5-1 and TRBJ2-3; no DNA is available, so the TRBD1 call from TCRdb remains unchecked. The CDR3 has 13 residues. In germline, CDR1 is SGHRS, CDR2 YFSETQ. CDR3 sequence reads: CASSGGSQDTQYF.

This chain uses TRBV5-1 with TRBJ2-7. This CDR3 is 13 amino acids long. Germline V CDR1 and CDR2: SGHRS, YFSETQ. The CDR3: CASSLSLGAEQYF.

V gene TRBV9 combines with J gene TRBJ1-1; TCRdb indicates TRBD1, and absent DNA this call remains unverified. Germline lookup yields CDR1 SGDLS and CDR2 YYNGEE. The CDR3 has 14 residues. The CDR3 is CASSAGQANTEAFF.